These T cell receptor beta chains were read from a single sample in a study of radiotherapy plus CTLA-4 blockade in lung cancer. Generated by immunoSEQ multiplex PCR, the TCRdb table keeps only in-frame clones and is missing some. The table has 95,000 to 150,000 clones, more than 80% seen once; the top ten hold about 7%. This specimen consisted of peripheral blood, obtained from a patient treated with radiotherapy plus ipilimumab. These receptors were collected from a human donor with non-small cell lung cancer that progressed on radiotherapy plus ipilimumab. CDR3s include the opening cysteine and the closing phenylalanine or tryptophan. The D gene is left open where the match is weak. A row's size may be missing; if present it is once, few, many or a size class.

v_call	j_call	clone_size	d_call	cdr3_length	cdr3_nt	cdr3_aa
TRBV7-9	TRBJ2-5	NA	TRBD1	16	TGTGCCAGCAGGCCTCCTACAGGGGGCGCGGAGGAGACCCAGTACTTC	CASRPPTGGAEETQYF
TRBV27	TRBJ2-1	NA	TRBD2	15	TGTGCCAGCAGGCCGCTTGGACTAGGAAACAATGAGCAGTTCTTC	CASRPLGLGNNEQFF
TRBV13	TRBJ2-3	NA	TRBD1	15	TGTGCCAGCACGAGGCGGACAGGGGGGCCAGATACGCAGTATTTT	CASTRRTGGPDTQYF
TRBV7-9	TRBJ2-5	NA	TRBD2	15	TGTGCCAGCAGCTTATACGGGAGGGCCGGTGAGACCCAGTACTTC	CASSLYGRAGETQYF
TRBV2	TRBJ2-1	NA	NA	13	TGTGCCAGCAGTGACTTGAGTGGGCTAGCGCAGTTCTTC	CASSDLSGLAQFF
TRBV11-2	TRBJ1-1	NA	NA	13	TGTGCCAGCAGCTTAAAACTGAACACTGAAGCTTTCTTT	CASSLKLNTEAFF
TRBV28	TRBJ1-1	NA	NA	14	TGTGCCAGCAGTCCCGCCGACACCCGGGTTGAAGCTTTCTTT	CASSPADTRVEAFF
TRBV5-4	TRBJ2-7	few	TRBD2	13	TGTGCCAGCGGGACTAGCGGGATGGGAGAGCAGTACTTC	CASGTSGMGEQYF
TRBV6-6	TRBJ2-3	medium-sized	NA	13	TGTGCCAGCAGTTGGGTCCTGAGGGATACGCAGTATTTT	CASSWVLRDTQYF
TRBV27	TRBJ2-4	once	NA	14	TGTGCCAGCAGTTCGCTCCTAAAAAGGAACATTCAGTACTTC	CASSSLLKRNIQYF
TRBV4-1	TRBJ2-1	NA	TRBD2	18	TGCGCCAGCAACCAGCGGGCTAGCGGAACCCGTTATGACAATGAGCAGTTCTTC	CASNQRASGTRYDNEQFF
TRBV5-1	TRBJ2-3	NA	NA	14	TGCGCCAGCAGCTCGGAGGGCTACACAGATACGCAGTATTTT	CASSSEGYTDTQYF
TRBV2	TRBJ2-3	NA	NA	12	TGTGCCAGCAGTGGGACCCCAGATACGCAGTATTTT	CASSGTPDTQYF
TRBV4-1	TRBJ1-2	few	NA	16	TGCGCCAGCAGTCCCCAAGCTACAGGGCTTATCTCTGGCTACACCTTC	CASSPQATGLISGYTF
TRBV5-1	TRBJ2-5	NA	NA	13	TGCGCCAGCAGCTTGGTAGGGCAAGAGACCCAGTACTTC	CASSLVGQETQYF
TRBV5-1	TRBJ2-7	NA	TRBD2	20	TGCGCCAGCAGCTTCAGTAGACAGGACCCGGGACTAGCGGGAGTCTGGGAGCAGTACTTC	CASSFSRQDPGLAGVWEQYF
TRBV2	TRBJ1-3	NA	NA	16	TGTGCCAGCAGTGGGGCAGATGTAAGCTCTGGAAACACCATATATTTT	CASSGADVSSGNTIYF
TRBV7-6	TRBJ1-1	NA	NA	14	TGTGCCAGCAGCCCCCGGACAGTTATCACTGAAGCTTTCTTT	CASSPRTVITEAFF
TRBV6-1	TRBJ1-5	NA	NA	13	TGTGCCAGCTCGCTCGGAAACAATCAGCCCCAGCATTTT	CASSLGNNQPQHF
TRBV9	TRBJ2-1	NA	TRBD2	15	TGTGCCAGCAGCTCCCGAGGCGGGAGCTACAATGAGCAGTTCTTC	CASSSRGGSYNEQFF
TRBV5-4	TRBJ2-7	few	NA	13	TGTGCCAGCAGCTTGGTAGCAGCGGACGAGCAGTACTTC	CASSLVAADEQYF
TRBV5-1	TRBJ1-3	NA	NA	16	TGCGCCAGCAGCTTGACTCCGACGCCGCCTGGAAACACCATATATTTT	CASSLTPTPPGNTIYF
TRBV5-4	TRBJ2-6	NA	NA	14	TGTGCCAGCAGCTTGTTCTCTGGGGCCAACGTCCTGACTTTC	CASSLFSGANVLTF
TRBV15	TRBJ2-5	NA	NA	14	TGTGCCACCAGTACACCGGGAACGGGAGAGACCCAGTACTTC	CATSTPGTGETQYF
TRBV30	TRBJ2-1	NA	NA	13	TGTGCCTGGAGTAAACAGGGTCCCGGTGAGCAGTTCTTC	CAWSKQGPGEQFF
TRBV30	TRBJ2-5	NA	NA	15	TGTGCCTGGAGTGTAGCGGCAGGGCGGGAAGAGACCCAGTACTTC	CAWSVAAGREETQYF
TRBV7-9	TRBJ2-1	NA	NA	11	TGTGCCAGCAGCGAGTCGTCTGAGCAGTTCTTC	CASSESSEQFF
TRBV5-4	TRBJ1-2	few	NA	15	TGTGCCAGCAGAGCAAGAGGGGTTTTATACTATGGCTACACCTTC	CASRARGVLYYGYTF
TRBV19	TRBJ2-5	NA	NA	14	TGTGCCAGTCGCGGACCCGGGACTCGGGAGACCCAGTACTTC	CASRGPGTRETQYF
TRBV19	TRBJ2-4	NA	TRBD1	13	TGTGCCAGTAGCAGTCTTACAGGGGGATTTTGTTACTTC	CASSSLTGGFCYF
TRBV10-1	TRBJ1-6	NA	NA	14	TGCGCCAGCAGTGAGACCGAAAGGGATTCACCCCTCCACTTT	CASSETERDSPLHF
TRBV7-9	TRBJ2-2	NA	NA	16	TGTGCCAGCAGCCCATCGGTCGTAGGGTCCACCGGGGAGCTGTTTTTT	CASSPSVVGSTGELFF
TRBV7-7	TRBJ2-7	NA	TRBD1	17	TGTGCTAGCAGCTTAGTCCCCACCGGGACAGGGAACTACGAGCAGTACTTC	CASSLVPTGTGNYEQYF
TRBV19	TRBJ2-5	NA	NA	15	TGTGCCAGTAGCCCTCGGGAGACACCGCAAGAGACCCAGTACTTC	CASSPRETPQETQYF
TRBV2	TRBJ1-2	once	NA	15	TGTGCCAGCAGTGAAATGGGGGATAGAATATCTGGCTACACCTTC	CASSEMGDRISGYTF
TRBV12-2	TRBJ2-2	NA	NA	15	TGTGCAAGTCGCTCCAGGGTGGGGCGGTACGGGGAGCTGTTTTTT	CASRSRVGRYGELFF
TRBV14	TRBJ1-1	NA	NA	16	TGTGCCAGCAGCCAAGATGGGGGGGCTTTGTGGACTGAAGCTTTCTTT	CASSQDGGALWTEAFF
TRBV12-5	TRBJ1-5	NA	TRBD1	16	TGTGCTAGTGGCCCAGCGACAGGGGCGATCAATCAGCCCCAGCATTTT	CASGPATGAINQPQHF
TRBV5-1	TRBJ2-7	NA	TRBD2	14	TGCGCCAGCAGGGCCGGACTAGCTACCTACGAGCAGTACTTC	CASRAGLATYEQYF
TRBV27	TRBJ2-6	NA	NA	13	TGTGCCAGCAGTTCCGCTGGGGCCAACGTCCTGACTTTC	CASSSAGANVLTF
TRBV19	TRBJ2-7	NA	NA	14	TGTGCCAGTAGTATAGACTTCCCAGCTTACGAGCAGTACTTC	CASSIDFPAYEQYF
TRBV30	TRBJ2-3	NA	TRBD1	14	TGTGCCTGGAGCTACGGACAGGGAGCAGATACGCAGTATTTT	CAWSYGQGADTQYF
TRBV25-1	TRBJ2-1	NA	NA	11	TGTGCCAGCAGACATATAGGTGAGCAGTTCTTC	CASRHIGEQFF
TRBV27	TRBJ2-6	NA	NA	15	TGTGCCAGCCGTGATGCCGACCTGGGGGCCAACGTCCTGACTTTC	CASRDADLGANVLTF
TRBV7-6	TRBJ2-7	NA	NA	15	TGTGCCAGCAGCTTAGGGGCGGGGTCACCCTACGAGCAGTACTTC	CASSLGAGSPYEQYF
TRBV2	TRBJ2-1	NA	NA	14	TGTGCCAGCAGCGAGCTGACCGCAAGCCATGAGCAGTTCTTC	CASSELTASHEQFF
TRBV2	TRBJ2-7	NA	NA	14	TGTGCCAGCAACCCAACTAGAAGGTCCTACGAGCAGTACTTC	CASNPTRRSYEQYF
TRBV25-1	TRBJ2-3	NA	TRBD1	15	TGTGCCAGCAGTCGGACAGGGGTGAGCACAGATACGCAGTATTTT	CASSRTGVSTDTQYF
TRBV10-3	TRBJ2-3	NA	NA	14	TGTGCCATCAGTTCCGAAGCCCACACAGATACGCAGTATTTT	CAISSEAHTDTQYF
TRBV10-3	TRBJ2-5	NA	NA	14	TGTGCCATCAGTGAGTCGAACAGGGATGAGACCCAGTACTTC	CAISESNRDETQYF
TRBV6-1	TRBJ2-2	NA	NA	14	TGTGCCAGCAGGGAGCAAATGGACACCGGGGAGCTGTTTTTT	CASREQMDTGELFF